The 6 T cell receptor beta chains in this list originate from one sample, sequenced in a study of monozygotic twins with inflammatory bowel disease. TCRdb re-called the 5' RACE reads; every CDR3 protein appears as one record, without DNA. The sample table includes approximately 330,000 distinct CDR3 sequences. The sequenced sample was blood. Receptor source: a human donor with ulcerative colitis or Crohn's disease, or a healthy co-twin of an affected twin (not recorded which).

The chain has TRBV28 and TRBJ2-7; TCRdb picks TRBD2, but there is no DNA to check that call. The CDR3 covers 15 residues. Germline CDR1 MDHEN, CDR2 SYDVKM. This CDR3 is CASSTGTSGPYEQYF.

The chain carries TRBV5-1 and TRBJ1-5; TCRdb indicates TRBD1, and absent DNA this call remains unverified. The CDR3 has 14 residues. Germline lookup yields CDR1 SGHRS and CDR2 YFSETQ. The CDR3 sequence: CASSLTGGRQPQHF.

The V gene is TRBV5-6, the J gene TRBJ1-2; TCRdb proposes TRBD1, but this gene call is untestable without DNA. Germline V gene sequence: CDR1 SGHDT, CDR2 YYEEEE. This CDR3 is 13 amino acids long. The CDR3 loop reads CASSLGQRGGYTF.

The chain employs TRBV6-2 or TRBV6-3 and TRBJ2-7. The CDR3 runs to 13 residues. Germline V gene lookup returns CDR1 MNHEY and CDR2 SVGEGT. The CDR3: CASGPQEAYEQYF.

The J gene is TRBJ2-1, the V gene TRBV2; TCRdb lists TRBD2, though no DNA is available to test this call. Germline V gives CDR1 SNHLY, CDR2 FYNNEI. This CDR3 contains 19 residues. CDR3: CASSSPGLAETFSYNEQFF. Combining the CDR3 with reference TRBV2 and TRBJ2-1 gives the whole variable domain EPEVTQTPSHQVTQMGQEVILRCVPISNHLYFYWYRQILGQKVEFLVSFYNNEISEKSEIFDDQFSVERPDGSNFTLKIRSTKLEDSAMYFCASSSPGLAETFSYNEQFFGPGTRLTVL.

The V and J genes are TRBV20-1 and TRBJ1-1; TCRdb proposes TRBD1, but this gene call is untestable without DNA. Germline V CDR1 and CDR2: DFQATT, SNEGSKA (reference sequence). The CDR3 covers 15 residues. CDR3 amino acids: CSARDYQGVDTEAFF.